This T cell receptor beta chain is drawn from a study of lung T cells in sarcoidosis with Löfgren's syndrome. Regarding the study as a whole: TRAV12-1 and TRBV2 were reportedly most expanded in Löfgren's patients. These T cells possibly recognize a putative, unidentified sarcoidosis-associated antigen. TRBV2 was the preferred pairing partner of TRAV12-1, with similar CDR3s.

This clonotype was detected a few times. What it binds is not known. A single record per CDR3 protein comes from TCRdb applying MiXCR to the reads. The sample yields 50,000 to 65,000 distinct CDR3 sequences, less than 25% seen once. V was shortened by 6 bases and J by 0 bases, with 14 bases between the two germline ends. The CDR3 spans 15 residues. Germline V gives CDR1 SGHDN, CDR2 FVKESK. This clonotype originated in a human donor with sarcoidosis (Löfgren's syndrome or another form), or a control subject (not recorded which). This chain links TRBV14 with TRBJ1-1; D possibly corresponds to TRBD1 (5 bases). Material: CD4+ T cells from PBMCs. The CDR3 sequence is CASRPGNVMNTEAFF. As DNA, the CDR3 is TGTGCCAGCAGACCAGGGAATGTCATGAACACTGAAGCTTTCTTT. The full variable domain, with the rest looked up from reference TRBV14 and TRBJ1-1, is EAGVTQFPSHSVIEKGQTVTLRCDPISGHDNLYWYRRVMGKEIKFLLHFVKESKQDESGMPNNRFLAERTGGTYSTLKVQPAELEDSGVYFCASRPGNVMNTEAFFGQGTRLTVV.